This T cell receptor beta chain was identified during a study of Graves' ophthalmopathy and Graves' hyperthyroidism. The PBMCs used were ones drawn from 10 ml of fresh peripheral blood. This clonotype was seen repeatedly, ten times or more. Its antigen is unknown. The CDR3 consists of 13 residues. Trimming shortened V by 7 bases and J by 1 base, and 10 bases separated the two germline ends. Germline CDR1 is SNHLY and CDR2 is FYNNEI. The authors amplified TCR beta CDR3 regions from RNA transcripts. HTBI primers served in a first-round RT-PCR, which a second-round multiplex PCR followed. Each CDR3 protein gets one entry after TCRdb re-called the multiplex PCR reads with MiXCR. Found here are roughly 380,000 distinct CDR3 sequences, approximately 15% of them singletons; the top ten hold 7%. General study results and limits: Blood samples also showed most expanded thyroid clonotypes exceeding 0.001 frequency.

J is TRBJ2-5 and V is TRBV2, with a weak D call TRBD1 (7 bases). The sample taken for sequencing was peripheral blood. The TCR sequence derives from a woman aged 18-30 years with stable Graves' hyperthyroidism. The DNA of the CDR3 is TGTGCCAGCATGCGGGACAGCCAAGAGACCCAGTACTTC. It encodes CASMRDSQETQYF.